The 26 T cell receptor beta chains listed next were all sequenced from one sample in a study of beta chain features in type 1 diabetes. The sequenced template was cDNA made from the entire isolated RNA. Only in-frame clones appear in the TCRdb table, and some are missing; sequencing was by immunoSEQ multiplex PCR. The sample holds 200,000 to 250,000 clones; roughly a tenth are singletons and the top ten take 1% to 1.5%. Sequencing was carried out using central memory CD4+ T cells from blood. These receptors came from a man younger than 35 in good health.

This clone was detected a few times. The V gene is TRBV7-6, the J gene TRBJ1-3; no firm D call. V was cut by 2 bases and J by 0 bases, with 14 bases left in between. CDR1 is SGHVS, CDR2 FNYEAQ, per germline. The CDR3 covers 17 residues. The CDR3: CASSLYPLASSGNTIYF. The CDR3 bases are TGTGCCAGCAGCTTATACCCCCTTGCTAGCTCTGGAAACACCATATATTTT.

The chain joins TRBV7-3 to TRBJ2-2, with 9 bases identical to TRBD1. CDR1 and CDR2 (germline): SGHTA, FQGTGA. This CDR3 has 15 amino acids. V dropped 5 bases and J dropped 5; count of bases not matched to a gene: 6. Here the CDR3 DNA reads TGTGCCAGCAGCACTACAGGGGGCGCGACCGGGGAGCTGTTTTTT. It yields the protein CASSTTGGATGELFF.

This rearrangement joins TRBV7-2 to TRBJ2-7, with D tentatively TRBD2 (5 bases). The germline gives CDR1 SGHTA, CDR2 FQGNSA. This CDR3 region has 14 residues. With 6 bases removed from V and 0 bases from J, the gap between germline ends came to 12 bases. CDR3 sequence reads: CASRREPNSYEQYF. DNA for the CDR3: TGTGCCAGCAGGAGGGAGCCAAACTCCTACGAGCAGTACTTC.

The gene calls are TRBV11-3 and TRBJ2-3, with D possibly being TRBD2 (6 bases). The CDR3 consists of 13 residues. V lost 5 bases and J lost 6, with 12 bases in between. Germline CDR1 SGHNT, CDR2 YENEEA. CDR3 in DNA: TGTGCCAGCAGCCCCAATGGGGGGGATACGCAGTATTTT. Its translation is CASSPNGGDTQYF.

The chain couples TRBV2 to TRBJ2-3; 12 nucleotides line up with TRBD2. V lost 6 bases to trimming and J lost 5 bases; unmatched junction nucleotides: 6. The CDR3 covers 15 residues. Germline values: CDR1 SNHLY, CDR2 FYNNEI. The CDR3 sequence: CASSGTSGPGDTQYF. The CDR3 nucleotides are TGTGCCAGCAGCGGGACTAGCGGGCCGGGAGATACGCAGTATTTT.

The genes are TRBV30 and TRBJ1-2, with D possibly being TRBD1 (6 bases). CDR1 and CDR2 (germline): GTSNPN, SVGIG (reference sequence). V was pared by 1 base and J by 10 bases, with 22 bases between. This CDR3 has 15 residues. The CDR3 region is CAWSGASRDILVYTF. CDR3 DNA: TGTGCCTGGAGTGGGGCATCCCGGGACATACTAGTCTACACCTTC. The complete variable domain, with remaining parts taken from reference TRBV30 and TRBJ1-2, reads SQTIHQWPATLVQPVGSPLSLECTVEGTSNPNLYWYRQAAGRGLQLLFYSVGIGQISSEVPQNLSASRPQDRQFILSSKKLLLSDSGFYLCAWSGASRDILVYTFGSGTRLTVV.

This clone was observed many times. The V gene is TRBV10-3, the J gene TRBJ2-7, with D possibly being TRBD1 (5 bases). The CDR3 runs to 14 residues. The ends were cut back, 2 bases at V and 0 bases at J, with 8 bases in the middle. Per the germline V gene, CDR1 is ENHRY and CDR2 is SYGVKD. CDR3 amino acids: CAISENRPSYEQYF. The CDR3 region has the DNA TGTGCCATCAGTGAGAACAGGCCCTCCTACGAGCAGTACTTC.

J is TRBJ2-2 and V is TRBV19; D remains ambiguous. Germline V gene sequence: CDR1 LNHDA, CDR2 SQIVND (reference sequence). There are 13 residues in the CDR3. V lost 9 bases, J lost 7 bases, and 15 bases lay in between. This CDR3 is CASSSATGGELFF. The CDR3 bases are TGTGCCAGCTCCTCAGCCACCGGCGGGGAGCTGTTTTTT.

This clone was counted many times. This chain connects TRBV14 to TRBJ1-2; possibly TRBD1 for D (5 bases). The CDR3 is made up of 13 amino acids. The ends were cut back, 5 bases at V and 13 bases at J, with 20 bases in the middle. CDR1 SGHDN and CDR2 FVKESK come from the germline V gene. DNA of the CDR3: TGTGCCAGCAGCGCAAATACAGGTCCTAGGATCACCTTC. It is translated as CASSANTGPRITF.

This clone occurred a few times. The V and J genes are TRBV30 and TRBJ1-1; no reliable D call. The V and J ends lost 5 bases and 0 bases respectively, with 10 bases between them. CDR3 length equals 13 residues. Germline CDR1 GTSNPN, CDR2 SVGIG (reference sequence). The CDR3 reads CAWGRSMNTEAFF. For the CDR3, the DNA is TGTGCCTGGGGACGGAGTATGAACACTGAAGCTTTCTTT.

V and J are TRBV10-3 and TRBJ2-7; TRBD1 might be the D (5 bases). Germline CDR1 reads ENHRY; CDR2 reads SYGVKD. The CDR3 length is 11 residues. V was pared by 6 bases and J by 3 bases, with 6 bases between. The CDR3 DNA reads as TGTGCCATCAGGCAGGGCTACGAGCAGTACTTC. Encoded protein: CAIRQGYEQYF.

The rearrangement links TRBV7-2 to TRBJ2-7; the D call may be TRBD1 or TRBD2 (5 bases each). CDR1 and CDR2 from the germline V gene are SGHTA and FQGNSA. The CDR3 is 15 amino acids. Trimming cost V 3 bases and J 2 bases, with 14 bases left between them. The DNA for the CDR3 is TGTGCCAGCAGCTTTTCCGGGGCAGAACCCTACGAGCAGTACTTC. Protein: CASSFSGAEPYEQYF.

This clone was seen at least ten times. The CDR3 here is CASSKGSVRVAGVTDTQYF. Here the CDR3 DNA reads TGTGCCAGCAGCAAAGGATCCGTCCGGGTAGCGGGAGTCACAGATACGCAGTATTTT. The chain recombines TRBV21-1 with TRBJ2-3; the DNA was not compared with TRBD2, the D call given in the table. TRBV21-1 is classified as a pseudogene. This CDR3 region has 19 residues.

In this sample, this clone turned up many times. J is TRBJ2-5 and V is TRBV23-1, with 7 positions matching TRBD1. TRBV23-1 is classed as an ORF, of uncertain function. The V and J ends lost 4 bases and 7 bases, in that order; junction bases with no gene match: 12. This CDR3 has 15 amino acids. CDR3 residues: CASSRSGTAPGTQYF. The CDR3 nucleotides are TGCGCCAGCAGTCGATCCGGGACAGCGCCGGGGACCCAGTACTTC.

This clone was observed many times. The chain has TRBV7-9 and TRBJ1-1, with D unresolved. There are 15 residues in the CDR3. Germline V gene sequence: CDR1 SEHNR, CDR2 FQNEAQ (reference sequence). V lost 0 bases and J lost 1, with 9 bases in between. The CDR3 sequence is CASSLAQAENTEAFF. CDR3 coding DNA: TGTGCCAGCAGCTTAGCGCAGGCGGAGAACACTGAAGCTTTCTTT.

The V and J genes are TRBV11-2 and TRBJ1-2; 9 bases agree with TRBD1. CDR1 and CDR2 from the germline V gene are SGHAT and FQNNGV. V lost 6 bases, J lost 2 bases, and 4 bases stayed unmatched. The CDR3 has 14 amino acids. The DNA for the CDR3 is TGTGCCAGCAGGTCGGACAGGGGAAACTATGGCTACACCTTC. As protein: CASRSDRGNYGYTF.

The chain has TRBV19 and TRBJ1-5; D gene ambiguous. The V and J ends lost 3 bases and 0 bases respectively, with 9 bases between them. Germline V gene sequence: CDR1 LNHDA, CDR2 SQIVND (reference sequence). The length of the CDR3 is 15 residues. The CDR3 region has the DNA TGTGCCAGTAGTATTAAGCCAGGTAGCAATCAGCCCCAGCATTTT. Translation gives CASSIKPGSNQPQHF. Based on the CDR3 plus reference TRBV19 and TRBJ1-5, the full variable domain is DGGITQSPKYLFRKEGQNVTLSCEQNLNHDAMYWYRQDPGQGLRLIYYSQIVNDFQKGDIAEGYSVSREKKESFPLTVTSAQKNPTAFYLCASSIKPGSNQPQHFGDGTRLSIL.

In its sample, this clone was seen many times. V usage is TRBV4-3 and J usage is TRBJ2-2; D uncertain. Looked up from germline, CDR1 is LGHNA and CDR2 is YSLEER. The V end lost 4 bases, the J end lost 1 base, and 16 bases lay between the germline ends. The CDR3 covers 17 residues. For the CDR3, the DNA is TGCGCCAGCAGCCTCGCTTCGGGTCCGGTGAACACCGGGGAGCTGTTTTTT. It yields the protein CASSLASGPVNTGELFF.

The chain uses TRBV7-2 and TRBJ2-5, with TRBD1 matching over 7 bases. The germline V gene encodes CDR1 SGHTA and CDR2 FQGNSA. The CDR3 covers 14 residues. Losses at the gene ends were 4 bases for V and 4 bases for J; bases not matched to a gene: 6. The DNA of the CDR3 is TGTGCCAGCAGCTACCGACAGGGTGTAGAGACCCAGTACTTC. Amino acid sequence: CASSYRQGVETQYF.

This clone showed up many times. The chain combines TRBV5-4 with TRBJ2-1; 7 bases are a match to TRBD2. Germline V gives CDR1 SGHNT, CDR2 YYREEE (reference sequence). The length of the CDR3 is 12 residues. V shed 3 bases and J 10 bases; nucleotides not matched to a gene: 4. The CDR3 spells CASSWTREEQFF. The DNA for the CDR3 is TGTGCCAGCAGCTGGACTAGAGAGGAGCAGTTCTTC.

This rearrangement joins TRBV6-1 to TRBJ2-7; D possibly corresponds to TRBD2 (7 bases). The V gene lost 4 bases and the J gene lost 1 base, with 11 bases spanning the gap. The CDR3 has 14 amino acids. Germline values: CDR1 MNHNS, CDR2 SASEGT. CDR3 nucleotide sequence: TGTGCCAGCAGTGCACAGGGAGGGTCCTACGAGCAGTACTTC. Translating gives CASSAQGGSYEQYF.

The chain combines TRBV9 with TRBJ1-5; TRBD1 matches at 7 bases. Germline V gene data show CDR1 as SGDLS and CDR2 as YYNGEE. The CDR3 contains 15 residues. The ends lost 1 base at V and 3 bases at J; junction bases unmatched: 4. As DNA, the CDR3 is TGTGCCAGCAGCGTAACGGGACAGTTCAATCAGCCCCAGCATTTT. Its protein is CASSVTGQFNQPQHF.

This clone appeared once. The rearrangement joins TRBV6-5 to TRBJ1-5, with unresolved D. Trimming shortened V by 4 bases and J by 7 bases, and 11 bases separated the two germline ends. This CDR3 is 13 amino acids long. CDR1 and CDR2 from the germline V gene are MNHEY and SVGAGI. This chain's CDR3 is CASSFSGSQPQHF. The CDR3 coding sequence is TGTGCCAGCAGTTTCTCGGGGAGCCAGCCCCAGCATTTT.

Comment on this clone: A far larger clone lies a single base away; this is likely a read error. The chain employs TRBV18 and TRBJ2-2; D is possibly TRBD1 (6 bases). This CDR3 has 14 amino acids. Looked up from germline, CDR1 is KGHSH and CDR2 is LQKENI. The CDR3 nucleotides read TGTGCCAGCGCACCGCCACAGGGAATCGGGGAGCTGTTTTTT. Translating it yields CASAPPQGIGELFF.

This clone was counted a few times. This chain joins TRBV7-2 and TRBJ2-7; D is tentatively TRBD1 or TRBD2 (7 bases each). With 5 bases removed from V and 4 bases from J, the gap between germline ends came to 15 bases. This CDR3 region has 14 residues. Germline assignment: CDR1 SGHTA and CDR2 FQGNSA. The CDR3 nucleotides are TGTGCCAGCAGCGCGCGACAGGGAGGGTACGAGCAGTACTTC. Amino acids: CASSARQGGYEQYF.

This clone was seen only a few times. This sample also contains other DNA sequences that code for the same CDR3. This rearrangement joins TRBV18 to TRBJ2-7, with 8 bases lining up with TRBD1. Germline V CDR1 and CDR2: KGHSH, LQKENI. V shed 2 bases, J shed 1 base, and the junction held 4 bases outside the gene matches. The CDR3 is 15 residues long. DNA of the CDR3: TGTGCCAGCTCACCAGGACAGGGACGTTCCTACGAGCAGTACTTC. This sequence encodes CASSPGQGRSYEQYF. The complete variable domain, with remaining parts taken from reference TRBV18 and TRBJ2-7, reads NAGVMQNPRHLVRRRGQEARLRCSPMKGHSHVYWYRQLPEEGLKFMVYLQKENIIDESGMPKERFSAEFPKEGPSILRIQQVVRGDSAAYFCASSPGQGRSYEQYFGPGTRLTVT.